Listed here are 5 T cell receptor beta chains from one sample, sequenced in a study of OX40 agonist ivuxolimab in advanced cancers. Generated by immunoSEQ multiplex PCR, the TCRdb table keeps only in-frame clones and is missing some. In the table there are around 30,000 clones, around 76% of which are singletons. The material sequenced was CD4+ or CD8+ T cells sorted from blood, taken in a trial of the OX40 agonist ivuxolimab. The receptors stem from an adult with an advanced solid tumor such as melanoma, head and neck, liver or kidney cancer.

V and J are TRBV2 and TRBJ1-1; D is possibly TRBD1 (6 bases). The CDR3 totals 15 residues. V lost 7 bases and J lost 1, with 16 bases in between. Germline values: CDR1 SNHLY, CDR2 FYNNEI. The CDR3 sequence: CASTRPGGGNTEAFF. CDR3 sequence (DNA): TGTGCCAGCACTAGGCCGGGGGGCGGGAACACTGAAGCTTTCTTT.

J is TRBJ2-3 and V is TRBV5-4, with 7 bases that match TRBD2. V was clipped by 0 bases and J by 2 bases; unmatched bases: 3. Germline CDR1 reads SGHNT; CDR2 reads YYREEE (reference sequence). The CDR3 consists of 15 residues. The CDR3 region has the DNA TGTGCCAGCAGCTTGGTCGGGAGGAACACAGATACGCAGTATTTT. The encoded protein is CASSLVGRNTDTQYF.

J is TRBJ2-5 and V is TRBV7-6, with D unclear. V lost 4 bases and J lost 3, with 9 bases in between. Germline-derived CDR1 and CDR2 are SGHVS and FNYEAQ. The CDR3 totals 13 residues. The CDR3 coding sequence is TGTGCCAGCAGCTCTTGGAGTGAAGAGACCCAGTACTTC. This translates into CASSSWSEETQYF.

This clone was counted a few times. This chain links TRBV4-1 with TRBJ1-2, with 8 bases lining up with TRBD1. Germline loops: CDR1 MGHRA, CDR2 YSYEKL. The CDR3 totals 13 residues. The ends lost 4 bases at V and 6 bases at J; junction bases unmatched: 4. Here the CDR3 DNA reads TGCGCCAGCAGCCGTCCGACAGGGGATGGCTACACCTTC. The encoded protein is CASSRPTGDGYTF.

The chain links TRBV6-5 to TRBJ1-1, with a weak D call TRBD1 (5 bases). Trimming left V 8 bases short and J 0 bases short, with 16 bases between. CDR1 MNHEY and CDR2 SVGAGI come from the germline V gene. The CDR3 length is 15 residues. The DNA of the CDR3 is TGTGCCAGCCGGGAGGACATCAGGATGAACACTGAAGCTTTCTTT. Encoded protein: CASREDIRMNTEAFF.